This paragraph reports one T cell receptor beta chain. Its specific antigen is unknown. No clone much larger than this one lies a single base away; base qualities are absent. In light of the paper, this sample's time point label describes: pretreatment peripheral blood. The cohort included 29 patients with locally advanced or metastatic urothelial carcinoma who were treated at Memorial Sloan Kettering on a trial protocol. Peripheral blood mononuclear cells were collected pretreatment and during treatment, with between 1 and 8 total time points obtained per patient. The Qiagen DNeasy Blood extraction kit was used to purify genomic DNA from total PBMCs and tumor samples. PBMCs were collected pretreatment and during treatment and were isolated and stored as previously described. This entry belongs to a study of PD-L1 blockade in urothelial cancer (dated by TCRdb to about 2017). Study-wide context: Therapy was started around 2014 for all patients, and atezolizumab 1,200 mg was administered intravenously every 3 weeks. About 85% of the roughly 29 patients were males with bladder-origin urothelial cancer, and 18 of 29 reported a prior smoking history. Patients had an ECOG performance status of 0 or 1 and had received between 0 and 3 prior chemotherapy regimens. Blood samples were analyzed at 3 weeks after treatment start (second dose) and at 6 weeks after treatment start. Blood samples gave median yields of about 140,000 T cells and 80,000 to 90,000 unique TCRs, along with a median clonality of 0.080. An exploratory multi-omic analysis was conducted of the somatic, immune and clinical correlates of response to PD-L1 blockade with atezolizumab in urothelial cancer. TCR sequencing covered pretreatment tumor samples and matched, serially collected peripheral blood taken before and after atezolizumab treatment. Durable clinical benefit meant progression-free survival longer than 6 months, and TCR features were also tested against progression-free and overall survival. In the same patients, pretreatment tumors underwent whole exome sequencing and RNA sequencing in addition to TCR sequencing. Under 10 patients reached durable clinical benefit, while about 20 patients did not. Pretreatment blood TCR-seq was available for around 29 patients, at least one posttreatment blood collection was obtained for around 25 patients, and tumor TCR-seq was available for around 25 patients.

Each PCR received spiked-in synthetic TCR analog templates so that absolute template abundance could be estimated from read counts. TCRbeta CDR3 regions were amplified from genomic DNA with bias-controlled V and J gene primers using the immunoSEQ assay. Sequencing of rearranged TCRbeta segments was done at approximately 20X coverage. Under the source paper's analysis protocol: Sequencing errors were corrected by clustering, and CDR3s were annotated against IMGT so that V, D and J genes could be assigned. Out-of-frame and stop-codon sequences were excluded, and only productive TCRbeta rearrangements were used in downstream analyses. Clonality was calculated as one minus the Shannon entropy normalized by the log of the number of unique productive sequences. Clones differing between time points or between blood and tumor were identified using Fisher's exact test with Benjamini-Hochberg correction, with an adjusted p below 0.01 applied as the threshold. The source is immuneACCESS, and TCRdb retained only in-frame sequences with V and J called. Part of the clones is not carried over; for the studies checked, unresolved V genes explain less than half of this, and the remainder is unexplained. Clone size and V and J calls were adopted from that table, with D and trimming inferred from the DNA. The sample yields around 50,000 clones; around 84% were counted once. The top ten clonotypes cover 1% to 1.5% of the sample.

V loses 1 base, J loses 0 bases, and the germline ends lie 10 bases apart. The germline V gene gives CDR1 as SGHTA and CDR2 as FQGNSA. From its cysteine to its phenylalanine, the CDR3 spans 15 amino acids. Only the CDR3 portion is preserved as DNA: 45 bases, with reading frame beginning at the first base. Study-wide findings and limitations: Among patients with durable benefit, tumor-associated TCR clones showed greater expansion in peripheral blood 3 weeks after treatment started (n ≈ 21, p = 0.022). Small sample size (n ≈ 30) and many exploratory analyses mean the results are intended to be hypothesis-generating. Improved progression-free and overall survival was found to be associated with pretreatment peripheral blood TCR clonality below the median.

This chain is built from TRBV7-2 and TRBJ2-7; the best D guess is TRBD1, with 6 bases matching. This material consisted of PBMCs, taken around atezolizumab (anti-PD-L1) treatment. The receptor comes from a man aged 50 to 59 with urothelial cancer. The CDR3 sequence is CASSLVGASSYEQYF. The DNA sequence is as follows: TGTGCCAGCAGCTTAGTGGGGGCTTCCTCCTACGAGCAGTACTTC.